This T cell receptor beta chain appears in the sequencing data of a study of T cell changes during pregnancy in multiple sclerosis. CDR1 and CDR2 (germline): MNHNS, SASEGT. The CDR3 totals 12 residues. V dropped 5 bases and J dropped 6; count of bases not matched to a gene: 4. The table came from immunoSEQ multiplex PCR; TCRdb's copy has only in-frame clones and leaves some out. The data show 54,000 or so clones, with around 93% seen just once and 0.36% held by the top ten. Many counts were recorded for this clone. The chain couples TRBV6-1 to TRBJ2-7, with 7 bases aligning to TRBD1. The receptor comes from a female donor with multiple sclerosis, enrolled in a pregnancy study. Sequences were derived from CD4+ T cells from peripheral blood mononuclear cells, sampled before pregnancy. CDR3 bases: TGTGCCAGCAGTTATTCAGGGGGCGAGCAGTACTTC. Its protein product is CASSYSGGEQYF.